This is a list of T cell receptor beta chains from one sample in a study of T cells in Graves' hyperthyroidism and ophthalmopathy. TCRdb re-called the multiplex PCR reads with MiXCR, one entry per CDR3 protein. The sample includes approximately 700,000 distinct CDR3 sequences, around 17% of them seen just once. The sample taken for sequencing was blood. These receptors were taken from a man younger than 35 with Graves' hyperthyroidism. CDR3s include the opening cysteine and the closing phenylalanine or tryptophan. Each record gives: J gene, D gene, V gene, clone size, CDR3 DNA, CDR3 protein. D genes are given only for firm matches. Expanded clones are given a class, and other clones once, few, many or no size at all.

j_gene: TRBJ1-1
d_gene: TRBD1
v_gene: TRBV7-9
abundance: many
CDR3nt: TGTGCCAGCAGCCAACAAGGGACAGCCAACACTGAAGCTTTCTTT
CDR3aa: CASSQQGTANTEAFF

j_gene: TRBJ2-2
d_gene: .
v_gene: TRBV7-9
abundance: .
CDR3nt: TGTGCCAGCAGCTTAGGGGGGACGACCGGGGAGCTGTTTTTT
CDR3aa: CASSLGGTTGELFF

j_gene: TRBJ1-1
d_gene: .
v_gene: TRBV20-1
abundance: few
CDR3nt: TGCAGTGCTAGAGCGTCAGCGAACACTGAAGCTTTCTTT
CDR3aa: CSARASANTEAFF

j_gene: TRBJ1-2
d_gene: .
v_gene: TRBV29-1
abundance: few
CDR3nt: TGCAGCGTTGAGGGGAGTGGTAACGTCTATGGCTACACCTTC
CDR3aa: CSVEGSGNVYGYTF

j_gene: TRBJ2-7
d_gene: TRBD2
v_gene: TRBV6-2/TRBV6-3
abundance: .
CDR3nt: TGTGCCAGCAGCCCCTCTCGCGGGGGACCCTACGAGCAGTACTTC
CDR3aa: CASSPSRGGPYEQYF

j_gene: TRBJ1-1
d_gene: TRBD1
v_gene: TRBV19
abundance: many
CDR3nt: TGTGCCAGTAGTCACTTAGGGCAGGGGGTCCTTGGGACTGAAGCTTTCTTT
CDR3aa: CASSHLGQGVLGTEAFF

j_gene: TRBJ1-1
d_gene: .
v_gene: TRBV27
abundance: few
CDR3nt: TGTGCCAGCAGTTTGGTCAGGGGACCAATCGGCTCTGAAGCTTTCTTT
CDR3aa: CASSLVRGPIGSEAFF

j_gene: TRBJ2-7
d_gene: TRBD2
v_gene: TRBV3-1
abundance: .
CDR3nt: TGTGCCAGCAGCCAAGCCCCCGGCCTAGCGGGAGGAACCACCTACGAGCAGTACTTC
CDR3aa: CASSQAPGLAGGTTYEQYF

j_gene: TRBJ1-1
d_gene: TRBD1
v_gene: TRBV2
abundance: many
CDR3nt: TGTGCCAGCAGTGAATATCCAGGGGGGATGAACACTGAAGCTTTCTTT
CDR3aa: CASSEYPGGMNTEAFF

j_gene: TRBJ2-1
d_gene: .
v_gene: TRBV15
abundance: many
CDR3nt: TGTGCCACCAGCAGAGGGTCTGGACGGATGAATGAGCAGTTCTTC
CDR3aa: CATSRGSGRMNEQFF

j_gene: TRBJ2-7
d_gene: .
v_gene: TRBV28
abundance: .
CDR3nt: TGTGCCAGCACCAGGGGACCTAGAGGCTACGAGCAGTACTTC
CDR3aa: CASTRGPRGYEQYF

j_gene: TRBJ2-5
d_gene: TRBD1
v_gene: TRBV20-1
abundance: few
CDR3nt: TGCAGTGCTAGAGGTCCAGGGGGCGCCCCGAAGGAGACCCAGTACTTC
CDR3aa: CSARGPGGAPKETQYF

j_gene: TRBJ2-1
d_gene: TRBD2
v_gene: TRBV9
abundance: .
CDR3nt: TGTGCCAGCAGCTTTTATGTAGCGGGAGGAGACAATGAGCAGTTCTTC
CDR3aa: CASSFYVAGGDNEQFF

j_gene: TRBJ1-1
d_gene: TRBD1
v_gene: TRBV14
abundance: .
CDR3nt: TGTGCCAGCAGCCCTTTTAGGGGGACAGGGGGCACTGAAGCTTTCTTT
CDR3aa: CASSPFRGTGGTEAFF

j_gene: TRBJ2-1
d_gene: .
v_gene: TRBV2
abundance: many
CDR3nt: TGTGCCAGCAGTGAGGACGTAATTTCCTACAATGAGCAGTTCTTC
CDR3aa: CASSEDVISYNEQFF

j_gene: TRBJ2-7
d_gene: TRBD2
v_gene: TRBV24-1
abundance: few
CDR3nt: TGTGCCACCAGTGAGACGCTAGCGGGGGAGCAGTACTTC
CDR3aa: CATSETLAGEQYF

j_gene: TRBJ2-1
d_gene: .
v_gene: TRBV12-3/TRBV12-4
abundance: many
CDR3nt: TGTGCCAGCAGTTTGATGGCACCCGACTACAATGAGCAGTTCTTC
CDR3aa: CASSLMAPDYNEQFF